These 32 T cell receptor beta chains were sequenced from one sample in a study of a mutant IDH1 vaccine in newly diagnosed glioma. Time point defined: baseline, week 1 (first vaccination visit). Noted treatment: pre-vaccination baseline after standard-of-care therapy. The table came from immunoSEQ multiplex PCR; TCRdb's copy has only in-frame clones and leaves some out. The sample yields approximately 54,000 clones, 80% to 90% seen once. Specimen: PBMCs, collected from a glioma patient treated with radiotherapy, temozolomide or both. The receptors here all came from a man aged 18 to 29 with glioma.

This clone has just a few counts. The chain uses TRBV29-1 and TRBJ2-6; no clear D. V was pared by 5 bases and J by 0 bases, with 5 bases between. Germline V CDR1 and CDR2: SQVTM, ANQGSEA. This CDR3 is built from 13 residues. CDR3 bases: TGCAGCGTTAGTCTCTCTGGGGCCAACGTCCTGACTTTC. Residues: CSVSLSGANVLTF. Full variable domain (remainder filled in from reference TRBV29-1 and TRBJ2-6): SAVISQKPSRDICQRGTSLTIQCQVDSQVTMMFWYRQQPGQSLTLIATANQGSEATYESGFVIDKFPISRPNLTFSTLTVSNMSPEDSSIYLCSVSLSGANVLTFGAGSRLTVL.

The rearrangement uses TRBV19 and TRBJ1-4; TRBD1 aligns across 7 bases. The ends lost 4 bases at V and 5 bases at J; junction bases unmatched: 1. Germline values: CDR1 LNHDA, CDR2 SQIVND (reference sequence). The CDR3 has 13 residues. This CDR3 is CASSRTGNEKLFF. The CDR3 DNA sequence: TGTGCCAGTAGTAGGACAGGAAATGAAAAACTGTTTTTT.

This clone was seen a single time. The rearrangement links TRBV5-1 to TRBJ2-3, with D possibly called TRBD1 or TRBD2 (5 bases each). Trimming took 1 base from V and 0 from J, leaving 18 bases between them. CDR1 and CDR2 from the germline V gene are SGHRS and YFSETQ. The CDR3 runs to 18 residues. The CDR3 DNA follows: TGCGCCAGCAGCTTGTGGGGAGACAGCTCCTCTAGCACAGATACGCAGTATTTT. Amino acids: CASSLWGDSSSSTDTQYF. Full variable domain (outside the CDR3, taken from reference TRBV5-1 and TRBJ2-3): KAGVTQTPRYLIKTRGQQVTLSCSPISGHRSVSWYQQTPGQGLQFLFEYFSETQRNKGNFPGRFSGRQFSNSRSEMNVSTLELGDSALYLCASSLWGDSSSSTDTQYFGPGTRLTVL.

The chain couples TRBV29-1 to TRBJ1-3, with D possibly TRBD1 on 5 matching bases. With 6 bases removed from V and 8 bases from J, the gap between germline ends came to 17 bases. The CDR3 is made up of 13 amino acids. CDR1 is SQVTM and CDR2 is ANQGSEA in the germline V gene. In DNA form, the CDR3 reads TGCAGCGTGCCAACAGGCGACCAGCACACCATATATTTT. Its protein product is CSVPTGDQHTIYF. The variable domain in full, with the rest retrieved from reference TRBV29-1 and TRBJ1-3, is SAVISQKPSRDICQRGTSLTIQCQVDSQVTMMFWYRQQPGQSLTLIATANQGSEATYESGFVIDKFPISRPNLTFSTLTVSNMSPEDSSIYLCSVPTGDQHTIYFGEGSWLTVV.

This clone was detected only a few times. This chain connects TRBV15 to TRBJ1-1, with a weak D call TRBD1 (6 bases). CDR1 is LNHNV and CDR2 is YYDKDF in the germline V gene (reference sequence). CDR3 length equals 14 residues. V lost 4 bases and J 1 base, leaving 10 bases between the germline ends. The CDR3 nucleotides read TGTGCCACCAGCACCGACAGGAGGAACACTGAAGCTTTCTTT. Translated: CATSTDRRNTEAFF.

This sequence joins TRBV7-6 and TRBJ2-5; D may match TRBD1 or TRBD2 (6 bases each). From germline, CDR1 is SGHVS and CDR2 FNYEAQ. V dropped 1 base and J dropped 1 base, with 10 bases sitting between them. The CDR3 spans 15 residues. CDR3 nucleotide sequence: TGTGCCAGCAGCTTAGTAGGGGGACTCCAAGAGACCCAGTACTTC. Protein: CASSLVGGLQETQYF.

The chain is built from TRBV9 and TRBJ1-1; D unresolved. Per germline, CDR1 SGDLS and CDR2 YYNGEE. This CDR3 spans 15 amino acids. The V gene lost 0 bases and the J gene lost 3 bases, with 12 bases spanning the gap. CDR3 coding DNA: TGTGCCAGCAGCGTAGGGGCGGATACTCACACTGAAGCTTTCTTT. Residues: CASSVGADTHTEAFF.

V and J are TRBV30 and TRBJ1-2; a weak D match, TRBD1 (6 bases). V gave up 3 bases and J gave up 7 bases, with 21 bases separating them. The CDR3 is made up of 15 amino acids. Germline values: CDR1 GTSNPN, CDR2 SVGIG (reference sequence). The CDR3, as DNA: TGTGCCTGGAGGGAGAAACAGGGCCGGGGCAGTGGCTACACCTTC. Its protein is CAWREKQGRGSGYTF.

The chain is built from TRBV9 and TRBJ1-4; 9 bases line up with TRBD1. Germline CDR1 reads SGDLS; CDR2 reads YYNGEE. J lost 10 bases, V lost 3 bases, and 10 bases had no gene match. The CDR3 is made up of 15 amino acids. The CDR3, as DNA: TGTGCCAGCAGCGGGGGCGGGACAGGGTCCTCAAAACTGTTTTTT. It specifies CASSGGGTGSSKLFF.

This clone was detected only a few times. The J gene is TRBJ1-1, the V gene TRBV29-1, with D unresolved. Trimming removed 7 bases from V and 2 bases from J, with 8 bases in between. Germline V gene data show CDR1 as SQVTM and CDR2 as ANQGSEA. CDR3 length: 11 amino acids. The CDR3 spells CSGQVNTEAFF. CDR3 sequence (DNA): TGCAGCGGACAAGTAAACACTGAAGCTTTCTTT.

CDR3 sequence reads: CATGDSAGDTQYF. CDR3 bases: TGTGCCACCGGGGACTCAGCCGGAGATACGCAGTATTTT. The chain combines TRBV10-3 with TRBJ2-3; D might be TRBD2 (6 bases). Germline CDR1 ENHRY, CDR2 SYGVKD. CDR3 size: 13 residues. Trimming cost V 10 bases and J 5 bases, with 16 bases left between them.

The chain couples TRBV5-4 to TRBJ1-1, with D unclear. V was clipped by 5 bases and J by 0 bases, with 11 bases between them. CDR3 length: 14 amino acids. Germline assignment: CDR1 SGHNT and CDR2 YYREEE (reference sequence). CDR3 region: CASRRSGLNTEAFF. For the CDR3, the DNA is TGTGCCAGCAGACGATCCGGGTTGAACACTGAAGCTTTCTTT. The whole variable domain, filled in from reference TRBV5-4 and TRBJ1-1, reads ETGVTQSPTHLIKTRGQQVTLRCSSQSGHNTVSWYQQALGQGPQFIFQYYREEENGRGNFPPRFSGLQFPNYSSELNVNALELDDSALYLCASRRSGLNTEAFFGQGTRLTVV.

This clone ranks as medium-sized. The rearrangement joins TRBV25-1 to TRBJ2-2; D ambiguous. Germline CDR1 is MGHDK and CDR2 is SYGVNS. This CDR3 is 13 amino acids long. Trimming took 10 bases from V and 2 from J, leaving 11 bases between them. CDR3 DNA: TGTGCCACCGACCCCGGCAACACCGGGGAGCTGTTTTTT. Amino acids: CATDPGNTGELFF.

This clone was observed once. This chain connects TRBV4-1 to TRBJ2-7, with 8 bases matching TRBD1. Germline V gene lookup returns CDR1 MGHRA and CDR2 YSYEKL. V lost 2 bases, J lost 3 bases, and 12 bases stayed unmatched. The CDR3 contains 17 residues. The CDR3 reads CASSQSYGDRNNYEQYF. The CDR3, as DNA: TGCGCCAGCAGCCAAAGTTACGGGGACAGGAACAACTACGAGCAGTACTTC.

This clone was seen only a few times. The chain combines TRBV9 with TRBJ1-1; D is ambiguous. Germline CDR1 reads SGDLS; CDR2 reads YYNGEE. V lost 5 bases and J lost 0, with 8 bases in between. CDR3 length: 13 amino acids. CDR3 region: CASRRAVNTEAFF. The CDR3, as DNA: TGTGCCAGCAGGAGGGCGGTGAACACTGAAGCTTTCTTT.

The chain links TRBV7-6 to TRBJ1-2, with a tentative D call TRBD1 (6 bases). This CDR3 spans 15 amino acids. In germline, CDR1 is SGHVS, CDR2 FNYEAQ. V lost 4 bases, J lost 4 bases, and 16 bases lay in between. The CDR3 loop is CASSSPGGGFYGYTF. The CDR3 DNA reads as TGTGCCAGCAGCTCCCCGGGGGGCGGCTTCTATGGCTACACCTTC. Based on the CDR3 plus reference TRBV7-6 and TRBJ1-2, the full variable domain is GAGVSQSPRYKVTKRGQDVALRCDPISGHVSLYWYRQALGQGPEFLTYFNYEAQQDKSGLPNDRFSAERPEGSISTLTIQRTEQRDSAMYRCASSSPGGGFYGYTFGSGTRLTVV.

There are a few counts of this clone. The chain couples TRBV4-3 to TRBJ1-5, with D perhaps matching TRBD1 (5 bases). V shed 0 bases and J shed 4 bases, with 13 bases lying between them. Germline V gene lookup returns CDR1 LGHNA and CDR2 YSLEER. The CDR3 loop spans 16 amino acids. The CDR3 bases are TGCGCCAGCAGCCAAGATACATACAGGCCGAATCAGCCCCAGCATTTT. Translation: CASSQDTYRPNQPQHF.

The table lists this clone with a count of one. This sequence joins TRBV10-2 and TRBJ1-1; D unclear. Between the trimmed V and J ends, which lost 8 bases and 2 bases, there was a span of 18 bases. This CDR3 is built from 15 residues. The V gene's germline CDR1 is WSHSY and CDR2 SAAADI. Here the CDR3 reads CASGRATPTNTEAFF. Written as DNA, the CDR3 is TGCGCCAGCGGCCGCGCGACCCCGACCAACACTGAAGCTTTCTTT.

Comment on this clone: A junction end diverges from the germline sequence, so it may reflect a read error. The CDR3, as DNA: TGTGCCAGCACCTTATACCGGGACAGGGGTAACTATGGCTACACCTTC. Its protein is CASTLYRDRGNYGYTF. The chain couples TRBV7-9 to TRBJ1-2; 10 bases are a match to TRBD1. Germline CDR1 reads SEHNR; CDR2 reads FQNEAQ (reference sequence). The CDR3 spans 16 residues.

CDR3 coding DNA: TGTGCCTGGGCAGCGGGAGGGGTCGGTACGCAGTATTTT. Translation: CAWAAGGVGTQYF. This chain joins TRBV30 and TRBJ2-3; 10 bases agree with TRBD2. This CDR3 is 13 amino acids long. CDR1 GTSNPN and CDR2 SVGIG come from the germline V gene (reference sequence). V lost 5 bases and J lost 8; bases outside the gene matches: 7.

V is TRBV5-1 and J is TRBJ2-6; TRBD2 might be the D (6 bases). Germline loops: CDR1 SGHRS, CDR2 YFSETQ. Deletions cut 0 bases from V and 1 base from J, with 8 bases between. The CDR3 extends over 16 amino acids. CDR3 protein: CASSLAAGSGANVLTF. CDR3 sequence (DNA): TGCGCCAGCAGCTTGGCCGCGGGGTCTGGGGCCAACGTCCTGACTTTC. Supplemented by reference TRBV5-1 and TRBJ2-6, the full variable domain reads KAGVTQTPRYLIKTRGQQVTLSCSPISGHRSVSWYQQTPGQGLQFLFEYFSETQRNKGNFPGRFSGRQFSNSRSEMNVSTLELGDSALYLCASSLAAGSGANVLTFGAGSRLTVL.

This chain joins TRBV6-1 and TRBJ2-2; D possibly uses TRBD1 or TRBD2 (6 bases each). Germline loops: CDR1 MNHNS, CDR2 SASEGT. Trimming cost V 8 bases and J 7 bases, with 17 bases left between them. This CDR3 comprises 14 residues. The CDR3 here is CASLPGGLGGELFF. CDR3 nucleotide sequence: TGTGCCAGCCTACCTGGGGGGCTGGGCGGGGAGCTGTTTTTT.

DNA of the CDR3: TGCAGCGTTGCTTTCGAGTGGACAGGGAAAGAGGACATTCAGTACTTC. Translating gives CSVAFEWTGKEDIQYF. J is TRBJ2-4 and V is TRBV29-1, with 8 bases identical to TRBD1. This CDR3 region has 16 residues. The V gene's germline CDR1 is SQVTM and CDR2 ANQGSEA. V shed 4 bases and J 8 bases; nucleotides not matched to a gene: 16. The whole variable domain, remainder taken from reference TRBV29-1 and TRBJ2-4, is SAVISQKPSRDICQRGTSLTIQCQVDSQVTMMFWYRQQPGQSLTLIATANQGSEATYESGFVIDKFPISRPNLTFSTLTVSNMSPEDSSIYLCSVAFEWTGKEDIQYFGAGTRLSVL.

This clone was counted between two and nine times. This chain uses TRBV25-1 with TRBJ1-1; no definite D call. Trimming shortened V by 2 bases and J by 4 bases, and 11 bases separated the two germline ends. CDR3 length: 14 amino acids. CDR1 is MGHDK, CDR2 SYGVNS, per germline. CDR3 sequence (DNA): TGTGCCAGCAGTGAACCGGCATTTGGCACTGAAGCTTTCTTT. Its translation is CASSEPAFGTEAFF.

This sequence joins TRBV19 and TRBJ2-4, with a tentative D call TRBD2 (5 bases). Germline V CDR1 and CDR2: LNHDA, SQIVND (reference sequence). The CDR3 loop spans 14 amino acids. V was trimmed by 5 bases and J by 3 bases, leaving 11 bases between them. In DNA form, the CDR3 reads TGTGCCAGTAGTTCACTAGATTTCAAAAACATTCAGTACTTC. It is translated as CASSSLDFKNIQYF.

The rearrangement uses TRBV6-1 and TRBJ1-1; perhaps TRBD1 as D (5 bases). Trimming pared 6 bases from V and 11 bases from J, leaving 19 bases between. This CDR3 spans 13 amino acids. The germline V gene has CDR1 MNHNS and CDR2 SASEGT. The CDR3 here is CASSQRGAGFAFF. CDR3 nucleotides: TGTGCCAGCAGCCAAAGAGGGGCAGGGTTCGCTTTCTTT.

The genes are TRBV5-6 and TRBJ1-4; the match to TRBD1 covers 9 bases. The CDR3 is 14 amino acids. V trimming: 6 bases; J trimming: 6 bases; junction bases outside the gene matches: 6. From germline, CDR1 is SGHDT and CDR2 YYEEEE. CDR3: CASTYRGRDEKLFF. Written as DNA, the CDR3 is TGTGCCAGCACCTACAGGGGGCGGGATGAAAAACTGTTTTTT.

The V gene is TRBV15, the J gene TRBJ2-7; D uncertain. Per the germline V gene, CDR1 is LNHNV and CDR2 is YYDKDF (reference sequence). The CDR3 is 14 residues long. The ends were cut back, 3 bases at V and 6 bases at J, with 15 bases in the middle. The DNA of the CDR3 is TGTGCCACCAGCAGGGAGCTAACGTGGGGCGAGCAGTACTTC. Translated, it gives CATSRELTWGEQYF.

There are a few counts of this clone. This chain connects TRBV7-9 to TRBJ2-7; 7 bases are shared with TRBD2. The CDR3 is 15 amino acids. Germline-derived CDR1 and CDR2 are SEHNR and FQNEAQ (reference sequence). J lost 5 bases, V lost 4 bases, and 11 bases had no gene match. CDR3: CASSSDPTSSHEQYF. In DNA form, the CDR3 reads TGTGCCAGCAGCTCCGATCCGACTAGCAGCCACGAGCAGTACTTC.

This chain links TRBV25-1 with TRBJ2-7; no clear D gene. The germline CDR1 and CDR2 sequences are MGHDK and SYGVNS. V was cut by 6 bases and J by 3 bases, with 12 bases left in between. The CDR3 length is 13 residues. CDR3 sequence: CASRATAFYEQYF. CDR3 in DNA: TGTGCCAGCAGGGCCACAGCCTTCTACGAGCAGTACTTC.

The chain uses TRBV5-1 and TRBJ1-5; the D gene is possibly TRBD1 (6 bases). The CDR3 sequence is 14 residues long. V dropped 4 bases and J dropped 3 bases, with 11 bases sitting between them. Germline V lookup: CDR1 SGHRS, CDR2 YFSETQ. The CDR3 is CASSRGGPNQPQHF. DNA of the CDR3: TGCGCCAGCAGCCGGGGGGGGCCCAATCAGCCCCAGCATTTT.

This chain links TRBV10-1 with TRBJ2-1, with a tentative D call TRBD2 (6 bases). Per the germline V gene, CDR1 is WNHNN and CDR2 is SYGVQD (reference sequence). The CDR3 runs to 16 residues. The V and J ends lost 4 bases and 0 bases respectively, with 13 bases between them. The CDR3 DNA reads as TGCGCCAGCAGTGTCACCGGGGGAAGCTCCTACAATGAGCAGTTCTTC. This encodes CASSVTGGSSYNEQFF.